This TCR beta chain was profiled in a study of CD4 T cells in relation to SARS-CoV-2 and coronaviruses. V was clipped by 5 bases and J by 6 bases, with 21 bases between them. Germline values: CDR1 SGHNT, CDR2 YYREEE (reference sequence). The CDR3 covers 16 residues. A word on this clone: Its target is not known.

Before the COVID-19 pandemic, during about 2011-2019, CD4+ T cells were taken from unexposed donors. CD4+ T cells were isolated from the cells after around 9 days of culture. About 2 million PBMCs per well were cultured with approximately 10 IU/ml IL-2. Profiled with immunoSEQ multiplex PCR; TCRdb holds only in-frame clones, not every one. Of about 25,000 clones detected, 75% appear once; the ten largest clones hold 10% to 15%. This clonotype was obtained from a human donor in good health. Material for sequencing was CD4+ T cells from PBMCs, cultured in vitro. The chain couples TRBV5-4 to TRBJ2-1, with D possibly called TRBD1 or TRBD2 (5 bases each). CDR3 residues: CASRFGYLGDRNEQFF. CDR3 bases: TGTGCCAGCAGATTTGGTTACCTCGGGGACCGCAATGAGCAGTTCTTC.